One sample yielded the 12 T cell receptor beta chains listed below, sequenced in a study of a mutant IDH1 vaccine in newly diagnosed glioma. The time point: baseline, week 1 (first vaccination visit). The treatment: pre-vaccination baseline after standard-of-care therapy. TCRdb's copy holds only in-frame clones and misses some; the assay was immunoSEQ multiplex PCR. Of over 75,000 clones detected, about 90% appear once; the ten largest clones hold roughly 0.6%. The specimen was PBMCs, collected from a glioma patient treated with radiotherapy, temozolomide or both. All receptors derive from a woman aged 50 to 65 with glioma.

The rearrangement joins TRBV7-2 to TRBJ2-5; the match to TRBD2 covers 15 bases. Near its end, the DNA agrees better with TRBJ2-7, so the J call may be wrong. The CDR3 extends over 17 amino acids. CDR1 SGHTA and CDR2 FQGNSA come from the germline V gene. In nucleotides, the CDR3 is TGTGCCAGCAGCTCACGGACTAGCGGGAGGGCCTCCTACGAGCAGTACTTC. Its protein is CASSSRTSGRASYEQYF.

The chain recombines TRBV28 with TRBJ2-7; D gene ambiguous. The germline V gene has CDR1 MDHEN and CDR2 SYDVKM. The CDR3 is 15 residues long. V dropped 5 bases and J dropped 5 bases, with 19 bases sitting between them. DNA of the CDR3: TGTGCCAGCAGTAATCCCGGGTACCTCCTAGACGAGCAGTACTTC. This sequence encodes CASSNPGYLLDEQYF.

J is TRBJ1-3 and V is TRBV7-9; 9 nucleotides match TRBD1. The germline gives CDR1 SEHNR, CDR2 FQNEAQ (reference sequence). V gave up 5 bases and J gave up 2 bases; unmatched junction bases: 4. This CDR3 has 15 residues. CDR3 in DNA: TGTGCCAGCAGCCCAACAGGGGGCCCTGGAAACACCATATATTTT. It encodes CASSPTGGPGNTIYF.

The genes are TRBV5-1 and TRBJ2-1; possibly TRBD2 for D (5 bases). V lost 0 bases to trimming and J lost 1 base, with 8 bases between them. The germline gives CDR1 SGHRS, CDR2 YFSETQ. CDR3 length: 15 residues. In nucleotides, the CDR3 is TGCGCCAGCAGCTTGGGGGAGTCTTCCTACAATGAGCAGTTCTTC. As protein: CASSLGESSYNEQFF.

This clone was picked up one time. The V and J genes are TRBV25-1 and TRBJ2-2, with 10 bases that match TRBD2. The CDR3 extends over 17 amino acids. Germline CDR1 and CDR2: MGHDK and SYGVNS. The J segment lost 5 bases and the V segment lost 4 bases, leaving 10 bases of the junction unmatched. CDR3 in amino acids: CASSGGLAGGRTGELFF. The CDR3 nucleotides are TGTGCCAGCAGTGGGGGTTTAGCGGGAGGTCGAACCGGGGAGCTGTTTTTT.

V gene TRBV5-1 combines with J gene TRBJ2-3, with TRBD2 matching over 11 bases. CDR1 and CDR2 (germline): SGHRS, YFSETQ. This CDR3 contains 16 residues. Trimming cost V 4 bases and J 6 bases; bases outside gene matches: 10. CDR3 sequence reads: CASSPIAGGPGDTQYF. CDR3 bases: TGCGCCAGCAGCCCAATAGCGGGAGGGCCGGGGGATACGCAGTATTTT.

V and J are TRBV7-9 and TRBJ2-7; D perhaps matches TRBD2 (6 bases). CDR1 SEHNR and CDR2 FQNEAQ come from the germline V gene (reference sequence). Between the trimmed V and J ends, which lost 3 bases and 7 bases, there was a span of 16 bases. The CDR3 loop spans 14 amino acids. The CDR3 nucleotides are TGTGCCAGCAGCTTCCTGGCGGCCCGGGGGGAGCAGTACTTC. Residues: CASSFLAARGEQYF.

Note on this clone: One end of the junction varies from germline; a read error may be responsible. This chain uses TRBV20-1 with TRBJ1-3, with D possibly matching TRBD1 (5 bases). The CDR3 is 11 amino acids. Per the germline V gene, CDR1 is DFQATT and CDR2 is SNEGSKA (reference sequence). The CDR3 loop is CSARGDGGSHF. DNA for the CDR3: TGCAGTGCTAGGGGGGACGGCGGATCGCATTTT.

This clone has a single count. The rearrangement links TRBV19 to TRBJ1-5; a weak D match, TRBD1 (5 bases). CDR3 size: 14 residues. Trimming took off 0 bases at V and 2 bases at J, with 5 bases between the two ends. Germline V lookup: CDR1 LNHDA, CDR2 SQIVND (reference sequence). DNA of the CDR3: TGTGCCAGTAGTATAGAAGGGGGCAATCAGCCCCAGCATTTT. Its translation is CASSIEGGNQPQHF.

CDR3 in DNA: TGTGCCAGCAGTTACTCAACTAGCGGACGCACAGATACGCAGTATTTT. It specifies CASSYSTSGRTDTQYF. V gene TRBV6-5 combines with J gene TRBJ2-3; TRBD2 matches 8 bases. Germline assignment: CDR1 MNHEY and CDR2 SVGAGI. The CDR3 is 16 residues long. The V segment lost 0 bases and the J segment 1 base; nucleotides outside the gene matches: 3.

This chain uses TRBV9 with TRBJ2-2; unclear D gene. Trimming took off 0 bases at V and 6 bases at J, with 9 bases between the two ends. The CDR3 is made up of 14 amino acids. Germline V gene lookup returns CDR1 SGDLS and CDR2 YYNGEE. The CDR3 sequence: CASSVGLLPGELFF. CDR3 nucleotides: TGTGCCAGCAGCGTAGGGCTCTTACCCGGGGAGCTGTTTTTT.

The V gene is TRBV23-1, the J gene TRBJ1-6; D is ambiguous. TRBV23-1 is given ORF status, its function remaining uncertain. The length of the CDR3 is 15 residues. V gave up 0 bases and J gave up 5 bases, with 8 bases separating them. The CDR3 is CASSQSRPDNSPLHF. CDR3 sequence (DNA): TGCGCCAGCAGTCAATCGAGGCCCGATAATTCACCCCTCCACTTT.